This T cell receptor (beta chain) was found in a study of Ad26.COV2.S vaccination and SARS-CoV-2 variants. Study-wide findings and caveats: Comparability of non-spike TCR breadth was observed across vaccine and placebo recipients. Placebo recipients showed lower spike-specific TCR breadth than vaccinees.

The V and J ends lost 3 bases and 8 bases, in that order; junction bases with no gene match: 13. The CDR3 length is 16 residues. Germline values: CDR1 SGHNT, CDR2 YYREEE (reference sequence). Only in-frame clones appear in the TCRdb table, and some are missing; sequencing was by immunoSEQ multiplex PCR. The sample shows 300,000 to 350,000 clones, approximately 86% of them seen only once. Treatment here: roughly 19 received Ad26.COV2.S at low or high dose, single or two shots; about 5 received placebo; per-sample allocation not given. Samples were taken on day 63 after the first vaccine or placebo injection. A note on this clone: The antigen remains undetermined.

The genes are TRBV5-4 and TRBJ2-1; TRBD2 aligns across 8 bases. The TCR sequence derives from a person between 18 and 65 years old who received the Ad26.COV2.S COVID-19 vaccine or a placebo. The sample was peripheral blood, taken in a trial of Ad26.COV2.S vaccine versus placebo. The CDR3, as DNA: TGTGCCAGCAGCTCCCGGGGGGCGGGGGGAATTTATGAGCAGTTCTTC. It is translated as CASSSRGAGGIYEQFF.